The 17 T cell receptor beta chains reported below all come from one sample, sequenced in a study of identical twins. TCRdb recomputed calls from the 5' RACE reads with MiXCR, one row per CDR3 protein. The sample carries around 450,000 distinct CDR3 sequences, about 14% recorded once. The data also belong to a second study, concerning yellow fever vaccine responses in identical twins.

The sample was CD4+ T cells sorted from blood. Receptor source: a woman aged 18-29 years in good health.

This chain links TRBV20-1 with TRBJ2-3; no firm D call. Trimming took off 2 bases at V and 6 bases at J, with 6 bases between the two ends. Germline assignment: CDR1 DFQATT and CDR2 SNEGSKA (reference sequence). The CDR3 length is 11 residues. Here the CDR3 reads CSARQADTQYF. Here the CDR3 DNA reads TGCAGTGCTAGACAAGCGGATACGCAGTATTTT.

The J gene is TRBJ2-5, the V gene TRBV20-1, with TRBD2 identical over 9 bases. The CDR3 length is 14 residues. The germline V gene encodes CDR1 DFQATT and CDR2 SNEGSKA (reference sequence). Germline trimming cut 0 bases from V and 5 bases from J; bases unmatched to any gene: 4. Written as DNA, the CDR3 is TGCAGTGCTAGAGATAGCGGGGGATGGGAGACCCAGTACTTC. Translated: CSARDSGGWETQYF.

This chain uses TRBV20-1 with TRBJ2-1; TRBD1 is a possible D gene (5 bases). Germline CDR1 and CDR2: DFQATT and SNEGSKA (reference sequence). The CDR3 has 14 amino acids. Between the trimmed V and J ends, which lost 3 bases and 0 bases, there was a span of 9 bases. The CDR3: CSARDTRSYNEQFF. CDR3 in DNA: TGCAGTGCTAGGGACACCCGCTCCTACAATGAGCAGTTCTTC.

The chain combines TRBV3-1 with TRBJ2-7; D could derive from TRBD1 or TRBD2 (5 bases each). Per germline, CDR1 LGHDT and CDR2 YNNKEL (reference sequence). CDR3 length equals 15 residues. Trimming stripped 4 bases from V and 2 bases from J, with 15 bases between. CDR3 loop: CASSLTGTGPYEQYF. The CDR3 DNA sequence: TGTGCCAGCAGCCTCACCGGGACGGGTCCCTACGAGCAGTACTTC.

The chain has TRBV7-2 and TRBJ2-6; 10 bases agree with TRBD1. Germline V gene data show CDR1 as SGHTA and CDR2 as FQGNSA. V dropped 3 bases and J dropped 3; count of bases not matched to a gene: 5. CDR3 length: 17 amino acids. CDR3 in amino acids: CASSLGQGFSGANVLTF. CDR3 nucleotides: TGTGCCAGCAGCTTGGGACAGGGGTTCAGTGGGGCCAACGTCCTGACTTTC.

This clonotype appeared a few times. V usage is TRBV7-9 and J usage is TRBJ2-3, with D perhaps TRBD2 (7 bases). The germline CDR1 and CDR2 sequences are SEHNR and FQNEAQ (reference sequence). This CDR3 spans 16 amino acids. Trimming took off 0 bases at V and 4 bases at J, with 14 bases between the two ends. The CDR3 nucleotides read TGTGCCAGCAGCTTAGCCTGGCGGGGGCTCCCAGATACGCAGTATTTT. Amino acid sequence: CASSLAWRGLPDTQYF.

In DNA, the CDR3 is TGTGCCAGCAGCCAGGGGACTAGCGGGGAGACCCAGTACTTC. Protein product: CASSQGTSGETQYF. This chain joins TRBV14 and TRBJ2-5; 12 bases align to TRBD2. The CDR3 has 14 residues. V shed 3 bases, J shed 5 bases, and the junction held 1 base outside the gene matches. In germline, CDR1 is SGHDN, CDR2 FVKESK.

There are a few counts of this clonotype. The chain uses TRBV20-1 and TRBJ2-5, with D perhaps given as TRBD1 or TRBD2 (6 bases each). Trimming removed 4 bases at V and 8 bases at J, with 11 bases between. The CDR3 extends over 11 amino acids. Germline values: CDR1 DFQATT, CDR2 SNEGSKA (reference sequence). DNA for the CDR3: TGCAGTGCTATGGGGGCGGGAACCCAGTACTTC. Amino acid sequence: CSAMGAGTQYF.

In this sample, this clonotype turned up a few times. Written as DNA, the CDR3 is TGTGCCAGCAGCTTATCGGGGGGGCCGGGTGTTGAGCAGTTCTTC. The encoded protein is CASSLSGGPGVEQFF. V is TRBV7-9 and J is TRBJ2-1, with 8 bases fitting TRBD2. The germline gives CDR1 SEHNR, CDR2 FQNEAQ (reference sequence). The V and J ends lost 2 bases and 9 bases, in that order; junction bases with no gene match: 9. This CDR3 spans 15 amino acids.

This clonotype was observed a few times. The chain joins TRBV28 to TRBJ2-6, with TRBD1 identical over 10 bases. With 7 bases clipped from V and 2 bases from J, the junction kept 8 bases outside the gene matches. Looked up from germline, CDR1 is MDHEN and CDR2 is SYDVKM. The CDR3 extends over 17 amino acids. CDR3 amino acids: CASNTGTGEPGANVLTF. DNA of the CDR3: TGTGCCAGCAACACCGGGACAGGGGAGCCTGGGGCCAACGTCCTGACTTTC.

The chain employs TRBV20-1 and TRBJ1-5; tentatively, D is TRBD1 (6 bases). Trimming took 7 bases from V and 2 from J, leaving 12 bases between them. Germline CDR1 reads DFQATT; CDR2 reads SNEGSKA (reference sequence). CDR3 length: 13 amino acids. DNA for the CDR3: TGCAGTGTTGGGGGGCGGGGCAATCAGCCCCAGCATTTT. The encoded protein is CSVGGRGNQPQHF.

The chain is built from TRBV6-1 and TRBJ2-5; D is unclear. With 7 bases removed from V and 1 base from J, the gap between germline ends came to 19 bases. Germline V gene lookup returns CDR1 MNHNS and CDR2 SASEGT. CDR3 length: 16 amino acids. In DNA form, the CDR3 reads TGTGCCAGCAACTTCCGGGCTCCGGGTGGCCAAGAGACCCAGTACTTC. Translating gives CASNFRAPGGQETQYF.

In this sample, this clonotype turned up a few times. CDR3 coding DNA: TGTGCCAGCAGCTTAGCGACAGGGAGCTCTGGGGCCAACGTCCTGACTTTC. Its translation is CASSLATGSSGANVLTF. This chain uses TRBV7-9 with TRBJ2-6, with 7 nucleotides matching TRBD1. Losses at the gene ends were 0 bases for V and 0 bases for J; bases not matched to a gene: 2. CDR1 is SEHNR and CDR2 is FQNEAQ in the germline V gene (reference sequence). This CDR3 region has 17 residues. Full variable domain (missing parts from reference TRBV7-9 and TRBJ2-6): DTGVSQNPRHKITKRGQNVTFRCDPISEHNRLYWYRQTLGQGPEFLTYFQNEAQLEKSRLLSDRFSAERPKGSFSTLEIQRTEQGDSAMYLCASSLATGSSGANVLTFGAGSRLTVL.

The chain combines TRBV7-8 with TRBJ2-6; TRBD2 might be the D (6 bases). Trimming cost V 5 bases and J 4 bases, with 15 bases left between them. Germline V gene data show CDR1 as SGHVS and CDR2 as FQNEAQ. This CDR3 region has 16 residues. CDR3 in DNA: TGTGCCAGCAGCCCTAGCGTAGGGGCAGGGGCCAACGTCCTGACTTTC. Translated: CASSPSVGAGANVLTF.

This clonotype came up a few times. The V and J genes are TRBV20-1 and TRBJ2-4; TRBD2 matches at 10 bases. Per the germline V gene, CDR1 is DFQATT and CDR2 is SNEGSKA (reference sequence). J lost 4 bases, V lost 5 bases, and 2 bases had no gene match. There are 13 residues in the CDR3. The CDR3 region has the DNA TGCAGTGCTCTGACTAGCGGGAAAAACATTCAGTACTTC. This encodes CSALTSGKNIQYF.

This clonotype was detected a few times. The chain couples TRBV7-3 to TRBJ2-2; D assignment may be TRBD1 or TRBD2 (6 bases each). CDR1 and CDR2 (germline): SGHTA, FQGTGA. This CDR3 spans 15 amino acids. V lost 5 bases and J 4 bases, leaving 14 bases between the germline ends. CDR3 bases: TGTGCCAGCAGCCAGACAGGAGGGGCCACCGGGGAGCTGTTTTTT. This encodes CASSQTGGATGELFF.

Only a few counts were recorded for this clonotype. CDR3 in DNA: TGCGCCAGCAGCTACCAGCGGGATTACGAGCAGTACTTC. It encodes CASSYQRDYEQYF. This rearrangement joins TRBV5-1 to TRBJ2-7; TRBD2 agrees at 7 bases. Trimming took 3 bases from V and 4 from J; bases not matched to a gene: 4. This CDR3 has 13 residues. Per germline, CDR1 SGHRS and CDR2 YFSETQ.